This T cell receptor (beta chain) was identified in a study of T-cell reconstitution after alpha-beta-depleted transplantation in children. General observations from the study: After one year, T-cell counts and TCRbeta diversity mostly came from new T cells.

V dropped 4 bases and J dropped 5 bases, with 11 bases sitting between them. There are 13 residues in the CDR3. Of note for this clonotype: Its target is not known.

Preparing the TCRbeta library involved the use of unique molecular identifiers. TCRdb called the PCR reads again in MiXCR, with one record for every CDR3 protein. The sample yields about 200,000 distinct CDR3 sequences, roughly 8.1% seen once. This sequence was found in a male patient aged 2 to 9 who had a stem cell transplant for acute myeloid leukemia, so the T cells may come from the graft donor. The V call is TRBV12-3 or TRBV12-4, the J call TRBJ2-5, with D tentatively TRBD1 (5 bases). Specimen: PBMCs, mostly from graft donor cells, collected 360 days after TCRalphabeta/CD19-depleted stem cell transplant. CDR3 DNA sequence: TGTGCCAGCAGTTCCAGGGATCGGGAGACCCAGTACTTC. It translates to CASSSRDRETQYF.